This passage covers 4 T cell receptor beta chains from one sample sequenced in a study of blood T cell repertoires in COVID-19. Here immunoSEQ multiplex PCR was the method, and the copy in TCRdb shows in-frame clones only, minus some. The profile covers about 430,000 clones, with roughly 90% appearing a single time and 1.4% to 1.5% taken by the ten largest. Sequencing input: PBMCs or T cells enriched from blood (not recorded which). The source is a woman under 30 who had been exposed to COVID-19.

The rearrangement links TRBV7-9 to TRBJ2-7, with TRBD1 matching 8 bases. The CDR3 is made up of 17 amino acids. Trimming cost V 0 bases and J 3 bases; bases outside gene matches: 10. CDR1 is SEHNR, CDR2 FQNEAQ, per germline (reference sequence). In DNA, the CDR3 is TGTGCCAGCAGCTTAGCGTGGCCCCCGGGACAGGTCTACGAGCAGTACTTC. Its protein product is CASSLAWPPGQVYEQYF.

CDR3 loop: CASNTGMDEQFF. DNA of the CDR3: TGCGCCAGTAACACAGGGATGGATGAGCAGTTCTTC. The chain links TRBV5-1 to TRBJ2-1; D possibly corresponds to TRBD1 (6 bases). Deletions cut 8 bases from V and 8 bases from J, with 14 bases between. From germline, CDR1 is SGHRS and CDR2 YFSETQ. The CDR3 runs to 12 residues.

The gene calls are TRBV6-5 and TRBJ1-1; D gene uncertain. Trimming pared 6 bases from V and 0 bases from J, leaving 11 bases between. The V gene's germline CDR1 is MNHEY and CDR2 SVGAGI. The CDR3 spans 14 residues. CDR3 in amino acids: CASSPRGLNTEAFF. Here the CDR3 DNA reads TGTGCCAGCAGCCCCAGAGGTTTGAACACTGAAGCTTTCTTT.

This chain links TRBV28 with TRBJ2-2, with 7 bases matching TRBD1. The germline V gene has CDR1 MDHEN and CDR2 SYDVKM. There are 14 residues in the CDR3. V was clipped by 5 bases and J by 4 bases; unmatched bases: 4. In DNA, the CDR3 is TGTGCCAGCAGTGTATCAGGGGGCACCGGGGAGCTGTTTTTT. Its translation: CASSVSGGTGELFF.